The entry below gives a single TCR beta chain sequence along with its context. The antigen is not known. These data originate in a study of cytomegalovirus exposure and HLA in healthy donors. Study results and limitations: Accounts indicate the classifier identified cytomegalovirus status with strong specificity and sensitivity.

It was with 60 Vbeta and 13 Jbeta primers that the PCR ran. Profiling relied on immunoSEQ multiplex PCR, and the TCRdb table lists in-frame clones only, not all of them. In the table there are about 200,000 clones, almost 85% of which are singletons. The CDR3 length is 15 residues. Germline V gene data show CDR1 as MDHEN and CDR2 as SYDVKM. With 2 bases clipped from V and 7 bases from J, the junction kept 7 bases outside the gene matches. The chain joins TRBV28 to TRBJ1-1; 10 bases match TRBD1. Sample: PBMCs. This TCR derives from a woman between 50 and 59 years old in good health and CMV-seronegative. The CDR3 reads CASSLPRQGAGEAFF. Here the CDR3 DNA reads TGTGCCAGCAGTTTACCTAGACAGGGGGCCGGTGAAGCTTTCTTT.